These T cell receptor beta chains were read from a single sample in a study of T cell responses to AZD1222 COVID-19 vaccine. Using immunoSEQ multiplex PCR, the repertoire was profiled, and TCRdb retains in-frame clones only, with some absent. This sample carries about 75,000 clones, 88% of them seen once, and the ten largest clones take approximately 9.1%. The material sequenced was peripheral blood, taken 28 days after the second dose of the MenACWY control vaccine. The source is an adult who received the MenACWY meningococcal vaccine as a control. Both conserved end residues are part of each CDR3. Fields, in order: V gene, D gene, J gene, clone size, CDR3 protein, CDR3 DNA. A D gene is named only where the DNA matches it firmly. Part of the rows lack a size; the others show once, few, many or a class for expanded clones.

V gene: TRBV6-5; D gene: TRBD1; J gene: TRBJ2-2; clone size: -; CDR3 protein: CASSYGDRNTGELFF; CDR3 DNA: TGTGCCAGCAGTTATGGGGACAGGAACACCGGGGAGCTGTTTTTT
V gene: TRBV5-1; D gene: TRBD1; J gene: TRBJ2-1; clone size: -; CDR3 protein: CASSLLRGPTDEQFF; CDR3 DNA: TGCGCCAGCAGCTTGCTCAGGGGGCCCACCGATGAGCAGTTCTTC
V gene: TRBV7-2; D gene: TRBD1; J gene: TRBJ2-7; clone size: few; CDR3 protein: CASSFTGGGYEQYF; CDR3 DNA: TGTGCCAGCAGTTTTACAGGGGGCGGGTACGAGCAGTACTTC
V gene: TRBV6-5; D gene: -; J gene: TRBJ2-7; clone size: once; CDR3 protein: CASSYSWTEGYEQYF; CDR3 DNA: TGTGCCAGCAGTTACTCTTGGACAGAAGGCTACGAGCAGTACTTC
V gene: TRBV10-2; D gene: -; J gene: TRBJ2-1; clone size: once; CDR3 protein: CASSDLGATYNEQFF; CDR3 DNA: TGCGCCAGCAGTGATTTGGGGGCCACCTACAATGAGCAGTTCTTC
V gene: TRBV27; D gene: -; J gene: TRBJ2-1; clone size: -; CDR3 protein: CASSLSLDNEQFF; CDR3 DNA: TGTGCCAGCAGTTTATCCCTGGACAATGAGCAGTTCTTC
V gene: TRBV4-1; D gene: -; J gene: TRBJ1-1; clone size: -; CDR3 protein: CASSQERQGKGAFF; CDR3 DNA: TGCGCCAGCAGCCAAGAAAGGCAGGGGAAAGGAGCTTTCTTT
V gene: TRBV7-2; D gene: -; J gene: TRBJ2-1; clone size: -; CDR3 protein: CASNPHGRDEQFF; CDR3 DNA: TGTGCCAGCAACCCCCACGGAAGGGATGAGCAGTTCTTC
V gene: TRBV6-5; D gene: TRBD1; J gene: TRBJ1-4; clone size: -; CDR3 protein: CASRIRDRVEKLFF; CDR3 DNA: TGTGCCAGCAGGATCCGGGACAGGGTTGAAAAACTGTTTTTT
V gene: TRBV5-5; D gene: TRBD1; J gene: TRBJ1-5; clone size: -; CDR3 protein: CASSAGTGGRNQPQHF; CDR3 DNA: TGTGCCAGCAGCGCGGGGACAGGGGGCCGCAATCAGCCCCAGCATTTT
V gene: TRBV19; D gene: TRBD1; J gene: TRBJ1-5; clone size: -; CDR3 protein: CATRGQGSTQPQHF; CDR3 DNA: TGTGCCACCAGAGGACAGGGGAGTACTCAGCCCCAGCATTTT
V gene: TRBV21-1; D gene: -; J gene: TRBJ2-1; clone size: -; CDR3 protein: CASSNWRGSYNEQFF; CDR3 DNA: TGTGCCAGCAGCAATTGGCGGGGGTCCTACAATGAGCAGTTCTTC
V gene: TRBV7-3; D gene: -; J gene: TRBJ2-7; clone size: -; CDR3 protein: CASSKEGGPYEQYF; CDR3 DNA: TGTGCCAGCAGCAAAGAGGGGGGGCCCTACGAGCAGTACTTC
V gene: TRBV29-1; D gene: -; J gene: TRBJ1-3; clone size: once; CDR3 protein: CSAQGPGNTIYF; CDR3 DNA: TGCAGCGCCCAGGGTCCTGGAAACACCATATATTTT
V gene: TRBV5-1; D gene: TRBD2; J gene: TRBJ2-3; clone size: -; CDR3 protein: CASSLAGSGGARDTQYF; CDR3 DNA: TGCGCCAGCAGCTTGGCCGGTAGCGGGGGGGCCAGAGATACGCAGTATTTT
V gene: TRBV28; D gene: TRBD1; J gene: TRBJ1-2; clone size: -; CDR3 protein: CASRRTGGYTF; CDR3 DNA: TGTGCCAGCAGGAGGACAGGGGGCTACACCTTC
V gene: TRBV11-1; D gene: -; J gene: TRBJ2-5; clone size: -; CDR3 protein: CASSPPLSETQYF; CDR3 DNA: TGTGCCAGCAGCCCCCCCTTGAGTGAGACCCAGTACTTC
V gene: TRBV5-1; D gene: -; J gene: TRBJ1-1; clone size: -; CDR3 protein: CASSAARQVVGTEAFF; CDR3 DNA: TGCGCCAGCAGCGCGGCCAGACAGGTCGTAGGTACTGAAGCTTTCTTT
V gene: TRBV5-4; D gene: TRBD2; J gene: TRBJ2-3; clone size: -; CDR3 protein: CASSLFMLAGGGDTQYF; CDR3 DNA: TGTGCCAGCAGCTTGTTCATGCTAGCGGGGGGAGGAGATACGCAGTATTTT
V gene: TRBV2; D gene: -; J gene: TRBJ1-2; clone size: once; CDR3 protein: CASSSSGPEDYTF; CDR3 DNA: TGTGCCAGCAGTTCCTCCGGGCCGGAGGACTACACCTTC
V gene: TRBV10-3; D gene: -; J gene: TRBJ2-7; clone size: -; CDR3 protein: CAISGRSSYEQYF; CDR3 DNA: TGTGCCATCAGTGGCCGCAGCTCCTACGAGCAGTACTTC
V gene: TRBV3-1/TRBV3-2; D gene: -; J gene: TRBJ2-3; clone size: -; CDR3 protein: CASSQDEAGGDTQYF; CDR3 DNA: TGTGCCAGCAGCCAAGATGAGGCCGGGGGAGATACGCAGTATTTT
V gene: TRBV30; D gene: TRBD2; J gene: TRBJ2-7; clone size: -; CDR3 protein: CAWSRTSGGYEQYF; CDR3 DNA: TGTGCCTGGAGTCGGACTAGCGGGGGGTACGAGCAGTACTTC
V gene: TRBV7-6; D gene: -; J gene: TRBJ2-5; clone size: -; CDR3 protein: CASSLNSGSQETQYF; CDR3 DNA: TGTGCCAGCAGCTTGAATTCCGGGAGCCAAGAGACCCAGTACTTC
V gene: TRBV9; D gene: TRBD1; J gene: TRBJ1-1; clone size: -; CDR3 protein: CASSVTGANTEAFF; CDR3 DNA: TGTGCCAGCAGCGTAACAGGGGCGAACACTGAAGCTTTCTTT
V gene: TRBV5-6; D gene: TRBD1; J gene: TRBJ1-4; clone size: few; CDR3 protein: CASSSLVGQGAPNEKLFF; CDR3 DNA: TGTGCCAGCAGCTCGCTTGTTGGACAGGGGGCTCCTAATGAAAAACTGTTTTTT
V gene: TRBV19; D gene: TRBD1; J gene: TRBJ1-1; clone size: -; CDR3 protein: CASSTGQGLMNTEAFF; CDR3 DNA: TGTGCCAGTAGTACCGGACAGGGGCTCATGAACACTGAAGCTTTCTTT
V gene: TRBV19; D gene: TRBD2; J gene: TRBJ2-1; clone size: -; CDR3 protein: CASSQSGGLNEQFF; CDR3 DNA: TGTGCCAGTAGTCAGAGCGGGGGTTTGAATGAGCAGTTCTTC
V gene: TRBV4-2; D gene: TRBD2; J gene: TRBJ2-4; clone size: -; CDR3 protein: CASSATSGGSDLAKNIQYF; CDR3 DNA: TGTGCCAGCAGCGCGACTAGCGGGGGATCTGACCTAGCCAAAAACATTCAGTACTTC
V gene: TRBV2; D gene: -; J gene: TRBJ1-1; clone size: -; CDR3 protein: CASSEVRGTEAFF; CDR3 DNA: TGTGCCAGCAGTGAAGTTAGGGGAACTGAAGCTTTCTTT
V gene: TRBV11-2; D gene: -; J gene: TRBJ2-3; clone size: few; CDR3 protein: CASSFYTDTQYF; CDR3 DNA: TGTGCCAGCAGCTTCTACACAGATACGCAGTATTTT
V gene: TRBV7-2; D gene: -; J gene: TRBJ1-4; clone size: -; CDR3 protein: CASSLVAGYDGGEKLFF; CDR3 DNA: TGTGCCAGCAGCTTAGTGGCAGGGTATGACGGTGGAGAAAAACTGTTTTTT
V gene: TRBV14; D gene: TRBD1; J gene: TRBJ1-2; clone size: -; CDR3 protein: CASSPRGQIEYGYTF; CDR3 DNA: TGTGCCAGCAGCCCCCGGGGACAGATAGAGTATGGCTACACCTTC
V gene: TRBV20-1; D gene: -; J gene: TRBJ1-1; clone size: -; CDR3 protein: CSATTGIEAFF; CDR3 DNA: TGCAGTGCTACGACCGGGATTGAAGCTTTCTTT
V gene: TRBV5-1; D gene: TRBD1; J gene: TRBJ1-2; clone size: -; CDR3 protein: CASRDRGEYGYTF; CDR3 DNA: TGCGCCAGCAGGGACAGGGGGGAATATGGCTACACCTTC
V gene: TRBV19; D gene: -; J gene: TRBJ2-1; clone size: few; CDR3 protein: CASSTRTVTYNEQFF; CDR3 DNA: TGTGCCAGTAGTACACGGACAGTTACATACAATGAGCAGTTCTTC
V gene: TRBV5-1; D gene: -; J gene: TRBJ1-1; clone size: -; CDR3 protein: CASSPDGAGTEAFF; CDR3 DNA: TGCGCCAGCAGCCCCGACGGGGCAGGCACTGAAGCTTTCTTT
V gene: TRBV30; D gene: -; J gene: TRBJ1-4; clone size: once; CDR3 protein: CAWGAATNEKLFF; CDR3 DNA: TGTGCCTGGGGCGCGGCAACTAATGAAAAACTGTTTTTT
V gene: TRBV11-2; D gene: -; J gene: TRBJ2-2; clone size: -; CDR3 protein: CASSLEPANGPGELFF; CDR3 DNA: TGTGCCAGCAGCTTAGAACCCGCTAATGGGCCCGGGGAGCTGTTTTTT
V gene: TRBV6-5; D gene: -; J gene: TRBJ1-1; clone size: -; CDR3 protein: CASSYRGLMNTEAFF; CDR3 DNA: TGTGCCAGCAGTTATAGGGGATTGATGAACACTGAAGCTTTCTTT
V gene: TRBV7-2; D gene: -; J gene: TRBJ2-3; clone size: -; CDR3 protein: CASSSLGTTDTQYF; CDR3 DNA: TGTGCCAGCAGCTCGCTAGGGACCACAGATACGCAGTATTTT
V gene: TRBV5-1; D gene: TRBD2; J gene: TRBJ2-1; clone size: -; CDR3 protein: CASSLLTSGGGNEQFF; CDR3 DNA: TGCGCCAGCAGCCTCCTGACTAGCGGGGGAGGTAATGAGCAGTTCTTC
V gene: TRBV5-1; D gene: TRBD1; J gene: TRBJ2-3; clone size: -; CDR3 protein: CASLQGAGTDTQYF; CDR3 DNA: TGCGCCAGTCTCCAGGGGGCGGGCACAGATACGCAGTATTTT
V gene: TRBV5-1; D gene: TRBD1; J gene: TRBJ2-7; clone size: -; CDR3 protein: CASSYYDRVPNEQYF; CDR3 DNA: TGCGCCAGCAGTTACTACGACAGGGTCCCTAACGAGCAGTACTTC
V gene: TRBV19; D gene: -; J gene: TRBJ1-1; clone size: -; CDR3 protein: CASSMGIGLGTEAFF; CDR3 DNA: TGTGCCAGTAGTATGGGGATTGGTCTGGGCACTGAAGCTTTCTTT
V gene: TRBV7-9; D gene: TRBD1; J gene: TRBJ2-6; clone size: -; CDR3 protein: CASSSILDRGNSGANVLTF; CDR3 DNA: TGTGCCAGCAGCTCTATATTGGACAGGGGGAACTCTGGGGCCAACGTCCTGACTTTC
V gene: TRBV5-4; D gene: -; J gene: TRBJ1-6; clone size: -; CDR3 protein: CASSRSSSYNSPLHF; CDR3 DNA: TGTGCCAGTAGCCGCAGTAGCTCCTATAATTCACCCCTCCACTTT
V gene: TRBV5-6; D gene: TRBD1; J gene: TRBJ2-2; clone size: -; CDR3 protein: CASSLGTGGTGELFF; CDR3 DNA: TGTGCCAGCAGCTTAGGGACAGGGGGCACCGGGGAGCTGTTTTTT